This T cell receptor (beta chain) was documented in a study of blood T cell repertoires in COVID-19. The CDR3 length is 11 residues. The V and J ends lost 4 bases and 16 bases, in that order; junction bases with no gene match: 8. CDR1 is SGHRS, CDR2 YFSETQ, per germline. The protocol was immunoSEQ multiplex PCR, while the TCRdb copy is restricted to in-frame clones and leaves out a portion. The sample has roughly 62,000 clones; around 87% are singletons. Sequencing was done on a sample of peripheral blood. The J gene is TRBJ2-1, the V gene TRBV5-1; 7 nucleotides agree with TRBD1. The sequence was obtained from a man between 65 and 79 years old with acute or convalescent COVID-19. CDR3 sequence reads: CASSEDRVLFF. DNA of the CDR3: TGCGCCAGCAGCGAAGACAGGGTTTTATTCTTC.